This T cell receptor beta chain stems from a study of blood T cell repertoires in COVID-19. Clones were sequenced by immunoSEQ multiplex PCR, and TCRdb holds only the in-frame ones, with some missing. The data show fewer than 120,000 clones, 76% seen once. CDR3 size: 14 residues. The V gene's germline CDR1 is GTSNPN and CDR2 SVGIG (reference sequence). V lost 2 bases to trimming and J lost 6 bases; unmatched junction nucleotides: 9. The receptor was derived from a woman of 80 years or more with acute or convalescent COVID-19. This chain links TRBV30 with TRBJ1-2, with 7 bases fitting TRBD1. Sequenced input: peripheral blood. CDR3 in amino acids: CAWSQTGLLNGYTF. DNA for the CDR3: TGTGCCTGGAGTCAGACAGGGTTACTCAATGGCTACACCTTC.